Here is one T cell receptor (beta chain) with its context. Its antigen remains unidentified. The table came from immunoSEQ multiplex PCR; TCRdb's copy has only in-frame clones and leaves some out. This table holds approximately 170,000 clones, 85% to 90% found once. The entry originates in a study of T cell responses to AZD1222 COVID-19 vaccine. Study background: Samples with a second dose at about 4 or about 12 weeks were pooled together.

This CDR3 spans 16 amino acids. V was trimmed by 4 bases and J by 5 bases, leaving 15 bases between them. Germline CDR1 reads MGHRA; CDR2 reads YSYEKL. Study findings and constraints: Every sample of the repertoires postdated the peak T cell response. Spike-specific TCR breadth and depth both grew after two AZD1222 doses. Within unmutated variant regions lay the reported targets of nearly half of spike-specific TCRs.

Source: peripheral blood, taken on day 0 of AZD1222 vaccination. J is TRBJ1-6 and V is TRBV4-1, with D possibly being TRBD1 (5 bases). The receptor was isolated from an adult in good health. The CDR3 is CASSLLGQTDNSPLHF. CDR3 nucleotide sequence: TGCGCCAGCAGCCTTTTAGGACAAACTGATAATTCACCCCTCCACTTT.